What follows are 5 T cell receptor beta chains derived from one specimen sequenced in a study of shared clonotypes between healthy human individuals. Method: immunoSEQ multiplex PCR; TCRdb's copy keeps in-frame clones and lacks some. The sample includes about a million clones, approximately 80% seen only once; the top ten take 0.89%. The sequencing sample was made of memory CD4+ T cells from PBMCs. Subset indicated: CD45RA-negative fraction. The receptors originated from a man between 18 and 35 years old in good health. Some clones in this sample may be carry-over from other donors' samples.

In this sample, this clone turned up a few times. The J gene is TRBJ1-3, the V gene TRBV5-1; D possibly corresponds to TRBD1 (5 bases). CDR1 and CDR2 (germline): SGHRS, YFSETQ. The CDR3 has 16 amino acids. Deletions cut 4 bases from V and 4 bases from J, with 18 bases between. The CDR3 reads CASSTLPEGLGNTIYF. CDR3 in DNA: TGCGCCAGCAGCACCCTACCGGAGGGGTTGGGAAACACCATATATTTT.

This chain links TRBV7-9 with TRBJ1-1, with D tentatively TRBD1 (5 bases). Germline V gene data show CDR1 as SEHNR and CDR2 as FQNEAQ (reference sequence). V dropped 1 base and J dropped 11 bases, with 20 bases sitting between them. The CDR3 totals 15 residues. As DNA, the CDR3 is TGTGCCAGCAGCTTAGGGGCCGGGACCCAAACTCAGGCTTTCTTT. This codes for CASSLGAGTQTQAFF.

This clone was recorded at least ten times. The chain recombines TRBV18 with TRBJ1-2; D might be TRBD1 (5 bases). Looked up from germline, CDR1 is KGHSH and CDR2 is LQKENI. This CDR3 contains 15 residues. With 4 bases removed from V and 3 bases from J, the gap between germline ends came to 15 bases. CDR3 sequence: CASSRTGTDHYGYTF. The CDR3 DNA reads TGTGCCAGCTCACGCACCGGGACGGACCACTATGGCTACACCTTC. Together with reference TRBV18 and TRBJ1-2, the CDR3 gives the full variable domain: NAGVMQNPRHLVRRRGQEARLRCSPMKGHSHVYWYRQLPEEGLKFMVYLQKENIIDESGMPKERFSAEFPKEGPSILRIQQVVRGDSAAYFCASSRTGTDHYGYTFGSGTRLTVV.

This chain connects TRBV11-2 to TRBJ1-2, with unresolved D. CDR3 length equals 13 residues. The V gene's germline CDR1 is SGHAT and CDR2 FQNNGV. Trimming cost V 1 base and J 7 bases, with 10 bases left between them. CDR3 bases: TGTGCCAGCAGCTTAGCGCCGACCGGTGGCTACACCTTC. This translates into CASSLAPTGGYTF.

This clone has more than one count but fewer than ten. The same CDR3 is also encoded by other DNA sequences in this sample. This chain uses TRBV5-4 with TRBJ1-1, with D maybe TRBD1 (5 bases). Trimming shortened V by 0 bases and J by 1 base, and 7 bases separated the two germline ends. The length of the CDR3 is 14 residues. CDR1 and CDR2 from the germline V gene are SGHNT and YYREEE (reference sequence). CDR3 region: CASSLDGGNTEAFF. The CDR3 DNA follows: TGTGCCAGCAGCTTGGATGGGGGGAACACTGAAGCTTTCTTT.